This passage covers 5 T cell receptor beta chains from one sample sequenced in a study of memory CD4+ T cells and cytomegalovirus serostatus. Clones were read by immunoSEQ multiplex PCR, and TCRdb kept only the in-frame ones, dropping some. The sample lists under 55,000 clones; around 83% were seen once. The sort gate was single viable CD3+CD4+CD8-CD45RO+ cells for memory CD4+ T cells. Sequenced material: memory CD4+ T cells from blood. The receptors shown here come from an adult in good health and CMV-seropositive.

As concerns this clone: Other DNA sequences in the sample encode the same CDR3. The CDR3 region is CASSFGSNSPLHF. Here the CDR3 DNA reads TGTGCCAGCAGCTTTGGGTCTAATTCACCCCTCCACTTT. J is TRBJ1-6 and V is TRBV7-3; no clear D gene. CDR1 is SGHTA, CDR2 FQGTGA, per germline. This CDR3 contains 13 residues. The V gene lost 3 bases and the J gene lost 6 bases, with 6 bases spanning the gap. Variable domain in full (rest from reference TRBV7-3 and TRBJ1-6): GAGVSQTPSNKVTEKGKYVELRCDPISGHTALYWYRQSLGQGPEFLIYFQGTGAADDSGLPNDRFFAVRPEGSVSTLKIQRTERGDSAVYLCASSFGSNSPLHFGNGTRLTVT.

This clone was seen a few times. The gene calls are TRBV5-6 and TRBJ2-5; D not certain. The ends were cut back, 0 bases at V and 7 bases at J, with 16 bases in the middle. CDR1 is SGHDT and CDR2 is YYEEEE in the germline V gene. This CDR3 has 15 amino acids. The CDR3 DNA reads TGTGCCAGCAGCTTGGCGTCTAGTTGGGTGACGACCCAGTACTTC. This translates into CASSLASSWVTTQYF.

The V call is TRBV4-1, the J call TRBJ1-6; possibly TRBD1 for D (5 bases). Germline V gene sequence: CDR1 MGHRA, CDR2 YSYEKL. V was clipped by 1 base and J by 13 bases, with 14 bases between them. The CDR3 has 14 amino acids. CDR3 sequence reads: CASSQGGESSPLHF. CDR3 coding DNA: TGCGCCAGCAGCCAAGGGGGGGAGTCGTCCCCCCTCCACTTT.

The gene calls are TRBV18 and TRBJ1-1; no clear D. V shed 0 bases and J shed 0 bases, with 14 bases lying between them. Germline V gene lookup returns CDR1 KGHSH and CDR2 LQKENI. The CDR3 covers 17 residues. CDR3 loop: CASSPPGYPLLNTEAFF. CDR3 DNA: TGTGCCAGCTCACCACCGGGATATCCACTATTGAACACTGAAGCTTTCTTT.

This chain uses TRBV7-8 with TRBJ2-7; 15 bases line up with TRBD2. This CDR3 has 15 amino acids. Per the germline V gene, CDR1 is SGHVS and CDR2 is FQNEAQ. V trimming: 5 bases; J trimming: 3 bases; junction bases outside the gene matches: 2. CDR3 bases: TGTGCCAGCAGCCAGGGACTAGCGGGGGGCTACGAGCAGTACTTC. Protein: CASSQGLAGGYEQYF.